This T cell receptor beta chain was obtained from a study of OX40 agonist ivuxolimab in advanced cancers. As for the study in general: In this cohort, patients received ivuxolimab, an agonistic anti-OX40 (CD134) antibody. Aged about 23 to 80 with a mean of approximately 57 years, they were almost 85% male.

V was pared by 0 bases and J by 6 bases, with 11 bases between. Germline CDR1 is LNHNV and CDR2 is YYDKDF (reference sequence). This CDR3 has 14 amino acids. Peripheral blood came from all dose cohorts at three timepoints. Clones were sequenced by immunoSEQ multiplex PCR, and TCRdb holds only the in-frame ones, with some missing. The sample holds about 60,000 clones, about 89% seen once. Material: CD4+ or CD8+ T cells sorted from blood, obtained in a trial of the OX40 agonist ivuxolimab. The receptor's source is an adult with an advanced solid tumor such as melanoma, head and neck, liver or kidney cancer. This chain links TRBV15 with TRBJ1-1; D uncertain. Written as DNA, the CDR3 is TGTGCCACCAGCAGAGAAAGAGACGTGGCTGAAGCTTTCTTT. Its translation is CATSRERDVAEAFF.